This TCR beta chain derives from a study of Ad26.COV2.S vaccination and SARS-CoV-2 variants. Study-level information: Trial arm assignment for the donor was COV1001 Ad26.COV2.S. The authors gave Ad26.COV2.S intramuscularly, either once or twice 56 days apart.

Sample treatment: around 19 received Ad26.COV2.S at low or high dose, single or two shots; roughly five received placebo; per-sample allocation not given. The samples date from day 63 after the first vaccine or placebo injection. An adult of 18-55 years in Boston served as donor. Assay: immunoSEQ multiplex PCR; the TCRdb copy retains only in-frame clones and omits some. The sample shows 380,000 or so clones, about 87% of them seen only once. The table lists this clone with a count of one. Its target is not known. V trimming: 4 bases; J trimming: 1 base; junction bases outside the gene matches: 4. The CDR3 has 15 residues. The germline gives CDR1 MGHRA, CDR2 YSYEKL. Findings of the study overall: Substantial post-vaccination breadth of spike-specific CD8+ and CD4+ T cell responses was reported.

The chain is built from TRBV4-1 and TRBJ2-7; 10 nucleotides agree with TRBD1. This specimen consisted of peripheral blood, obtained in a trial of Ad26.COV2.S vaccine versus placebo. The sequence came from a person aged 18-60 years who received the Ad26.COV2.S COVID-19 vaccine or a placebo. CDR3 sequence (DNA): TGCGCCAGCAGCCTAGAGGGACAGGGGTCCTACGAGCAGTACTTC. Its translation is CASSLEGQGSYEQYF.